What follows are 2 T cell receptor beta chains derived from one specimen sequenced in a study of T cell clonotyping in hematopoietic cell transplantation. Time point: recipient sample about 28 days before transplant, after cytoreduction. Here immunoSEQ multiplex PCR was the method, and the copy in TCRdb shows in-frame clones only, minus some. Of approximately 7,400 clones detected, around 90% appear once; the ten largest clones hold under 7.5%. Specimen: peripheral blood mononuclear cells, collected before stem cell transplant. These receptors were taken from a man in his 60s with acute myeloid leukemia. Some clones in this sample may be carry-over from other donors' samples.

Note on this clone: One end of the junction varies from germline; a read error may be responsible. This rearrangement joins TRBV7-2 to TRBJ2-7, with 9 bases aligning to TRBD1. Germline V CDR1 and CDR2: SGHTA, FQGNSA. This CDR3 region has 12 residues. The CDR3 loop is CASSQQGARLHF. The CDR3 DNA reads as TGTGCCAGCAGCCAACAGGGGGCCCGACTACACTTC. Filled out from reference TRBV7-2 and TRBJ2-7, the complete variable domain reads GAGVSQSPSNKVTEKGKDVELRCDPISGHTALYWYRQSLGQGLEFLIYFQGNSAPDKSGLPSDRFSAERTGGSVSTLTIQRTQQEDSAVYLCASSQQGARLHFGPGTRLTVT.

The rearrangement uses TRBV19 and TRBJ1-6; D is unresolved. The CDR3 loop spans 14 amino acids. Germline CDR1 LNHDA, CDR2 SQIVND (reference sequence). The V and J ends lost 8 bases and 12 bases respectively, with 20 bases between them. CDR3 loop: CASSDGPLRGPLHF. In DNA, the CDR3 is TGTGCCAGTTCGGACGGACCTTTACGTGGACCCCTCCACTTT.